These 5 T cell receptor beta chains share one sample of origin, sequenced in a study of OX40 agonist ivuxolimab in advanced cancers. The protocol was immunoSEQ multiplex PCR, while the TCRdb copy is restricted to in-frame clones and leaves out a portion. Here the sample spans 39,000 or so clones, 75% to 90% being singletons. The sequences come from CD4+ or CD8+ T cells sorted from blood, collected in a trial of the OX40 agonist ivuxolimab. Source of these receptors: an adult with an advanced solid tumor such as melanoma, head and neck, liver or kidney cancer.

This clone was picked up many times. The rearrangement links TRBV27 to TRBJ1-2; 9 bases are shared with TRBD1. V shed 0 bases and J 6 bases; nucleotides not matched to a gene: 5. The V gene's germline CDR1 is MNHEY and CDR2 SMNVEV (reference sequence). The CDR3 has 15 amino acids. The CDR3 is CASSLSWTGVDGYTF. CDR3 nucleotide sequence: TGTGCCAGCAGTTTATCGTGGACAGGGGTCGATGGCTACACCTTC.

The CDR3 loop reads CASSLSGWREGRDTQYF. The CDR3 coding sequence is TGTGCCAGCAGTTTATCGGGATGGCGGGAGGGACGGGATACGCAGTATTTT. V gene TRBV27 combines with J gene TRBJ2-3; 9 nucleotides align to TRBD2. The CDR3 is 17 amino acids. The V gene end was trimmed by 0 bases and the J gene end by 6 bases; junction bases not matched to a gene: 10. Germline CDR1 and CDR2: MNHEY and SMNVEV (reference sequence).

This sequence joins TRBV7-8 and TRBJ2-4; D not certain. Germline CDR1 is SGHVS and CDR2 is FQNEAQ. There are 12 residues in the CDR3. Trimming left V 2 bases short and J 8 bases short, with 7 bases between. CDR3 nucleotides: TGTGCCAGCAGCTTATTTGGGGACATTCAGTACTTC. It codes for CASSLFGDIQYF.

In its sample, this clone was seen once. The chain combines TRBV28 with TRBJ1-1; no clear D gene. This CDR3 spans 14 amino acids. V was trimmed by 8 bases and J by 0 bases, leaving 13 bases between them. Germline CDR1 is MDHEN and CDR2 is SYDVKM. CDR3 coding DNA: TGTGCCAGCGCTCCCCCAAGTCTGAACACTGAAGCTTTCTTT. Amino acids: CASAPPSLNTEAFF.

This clone was detected once. The chain joins TRBV6-1 to TRBJ1-1, with TRBD1 matching 10 bases. Germline CDR1 and CDR2: MNHNS and SASEGT. The CDR3 consists of 12 residues. Germline trimming cut 8 bases from V and 6 bases from J; bases unmatched to any gene: 3. CDR3 in amino acids: CASGQGDAEAFF. CDR3 DNA sequence: TGTGCCAGCGGACAGGGGGACGCTGAAGCTTTCTTT.